Each of the 5 T cell receptor beta chains below was sequenced from the same sample in a study of naive and memory T cell subsets. Study-wide findings and caveats: A few larger clonotypes appeared in naive repertoires, especially CD8, possibly memory cells re-expressing CD45RA.

No antigen has been identified for these receptors. An equimolar mix of two oligonucleotides served as the beta constant-region primer for TRBC1 and TRBC2. The ligated cDNA underwent four PCR rounds using SP2 and nested alpha and beta constant-region primers. MiXCR, applied by TCRdb to the UMI-ligation and nested PCR reads, yields one record per CDR3 protein. This sample has 150,000 or so distinct CDR3 sequences, with roughly 22% found just once. The sample comprised naive CD4+ T cells from blood. These TCRs come from a human donor in good health.

A few counts support this clonotype. The chain links TRBV10-1 to TRBJ1-1, with D possibly being TRBD1 (5 bases). Trimming cost V 4 bases and J 3 bases, with 9 bases left between them. This CDR3 contains 13 residues. Per germline, CDR1 WNHNN and CDR2 SYGVQD (reference sequence). CDR3: CASSGQSDTEAFF. DNA of the CDR3: TGCGCCAGCAGTGGACAGTCGGACACTGAAGCTTTCTTT.

The rearrangement uses TRBV27 and TRBJ2-1; 8 positions match TRBD2. Trimming removed 5 bases from V and 4 bases from J; junction bases left unmatched: 7. The CDR3 loop spans 15 amino acids. The V gene's germline CDR1 is MNHEY and CDR2 SMNVEV (reference sequence). This chain's CDR3 is CASSPRASGYNEQFF. The CDR3 DNA follows: TGTGCCAGCAGTCCCCGAGCTAGCGGGTACAATGAGCAGTTCTTC.

The rearrangement uses TRBV6-5 and TRBJ1-5; a possible D gene is TRBD1 (6 bases). Trimming stripped 7 bases from V and 1 base from J, with 11 bases between. The germline CDR1 and CDR2 sequences are MNHEY and SVGAGI. The CDR3 extends over 14 amino acids. CDR3 sequence (DNA): TGTGCCAGCAACAGGGCGGGAAGCAATCAGCCCCAGCATTTT. This sequence encodes CASNRAGSNQPQHF.

This clonotype came up a few times. The chain carries TRBV6-5 and TRBJ2-3; D is perhaps TRBD1 (7 bases). The CDR3 has 19 amino acids. Between the trimmed V and J ends, which lost 1 base and 4 bases, there was a span of 24 bases. Germline V gives CDR1 MNHEY, CDR2 SVGAGI. Here the CDR3 reads CASSYWGRPQTGKSDTQYF. The CDR3 coding sequence is TGTGCCAGCAGTTACTGGGGGAGGCCACAGACAGGGAAGTCAGATACGCAGTATTTT.

J is TRBJ1-1 and V is TRBV5-1; D is undetermined. CDR3 length: 15 residues. The V end was cut by 1 base, the J end by 3 bases, with 13 bases between. Germline assignment: CDR1 SGHRS and CDR2 YFSETQ. The CDR3 here is CASSLSERSYTEAFF. The DNA for the CDR3 is TGCGCCAGCAGCTTGAGCGAGAGATCATACACTGAAGCTTTCTTT.